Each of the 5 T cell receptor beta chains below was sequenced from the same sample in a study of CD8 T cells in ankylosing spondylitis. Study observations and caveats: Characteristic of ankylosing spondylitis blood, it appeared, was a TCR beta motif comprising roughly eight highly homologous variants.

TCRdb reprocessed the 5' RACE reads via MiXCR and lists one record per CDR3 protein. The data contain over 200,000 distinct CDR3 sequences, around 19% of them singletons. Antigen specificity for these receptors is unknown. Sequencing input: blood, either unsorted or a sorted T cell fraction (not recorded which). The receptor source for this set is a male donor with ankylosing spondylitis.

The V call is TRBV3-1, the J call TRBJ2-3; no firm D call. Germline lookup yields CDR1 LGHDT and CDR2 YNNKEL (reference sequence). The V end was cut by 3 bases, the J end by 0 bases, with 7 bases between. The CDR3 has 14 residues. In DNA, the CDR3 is TGTGCCAGCAGCCAGGACCCTAGCACAGATACGCAGTATTTT. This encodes CASSQDPSTDTQYF.

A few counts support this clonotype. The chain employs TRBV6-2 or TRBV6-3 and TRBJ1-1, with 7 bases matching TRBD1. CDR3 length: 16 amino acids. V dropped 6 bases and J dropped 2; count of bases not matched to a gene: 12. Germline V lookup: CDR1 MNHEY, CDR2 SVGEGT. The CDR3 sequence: CASRTERQGLNTEAFF. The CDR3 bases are TGTGCCAGCAGGACCGAACGACAGGGCCTAAACACTGAAGCTTTCTTT.

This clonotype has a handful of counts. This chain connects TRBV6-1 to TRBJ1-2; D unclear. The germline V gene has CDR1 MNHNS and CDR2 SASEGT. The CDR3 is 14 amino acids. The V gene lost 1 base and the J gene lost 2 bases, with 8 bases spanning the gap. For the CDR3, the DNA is TGTGCCAGCAGTGAAGGCAGGAGAAACTATGGCTACACCTTC. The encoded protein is CASSEGRRNYGYTF.

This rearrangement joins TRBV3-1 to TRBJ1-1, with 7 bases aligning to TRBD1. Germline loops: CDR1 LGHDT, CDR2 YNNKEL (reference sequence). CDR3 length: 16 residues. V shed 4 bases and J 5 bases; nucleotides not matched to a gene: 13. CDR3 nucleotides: TGTGCCAGCAGCCCTGAGACAGGGTTCTGGGAAACTGAAGCTTTCTTT. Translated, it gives CASSPETGFWETEAFF. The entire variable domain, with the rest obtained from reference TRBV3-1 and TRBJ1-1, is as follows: DTAVSQTPKYLVTQMGNDKSIKCEQNLGHDTMYWYKQDSKKFLKIMFSYNNKELIINETVPNRFSPKSPDKAHLNLHINSLELGDSAVYFCASSPETGFWETEAFFGQGTRLTVV.

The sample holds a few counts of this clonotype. The CDR3 DNA sequence: TGTGCCAGTAGTTCCTGGACTAGCGCGTACACCGGGGAGCTGTTTTTT. Protein: CASSSWTSAYTGELFF. The rearrangement joins TRBV19 to TRBJ2-2; 9 bases line up with TRBD2. Germline V gives CDR1 LNHDA, CDR2 SQIVND (reference sequence). With V trimmed by 5 bases and J by 3 bases, 7 bases remained unmatched. The CDR3 consists of 16 residues.